Presented here are 28 T cell receptor beta chains from one specimen sequenced in a study of blood T cell repertoires in COVID-19. TCRdb keeps only in-frame clones here, not all; method: immunoSEQ multiplex PCR. Altogether about 100,000 clones are present, around 88% being singletons, with the ten largest covering over 1.5%. The sample consisted of peripheral blood. The source is a man older than 75 with acute or convalescent COVID-19.

The chain is built from TRBV6-5 and TRBJ2-3, with D hard to call. The CDR3 runs 14 residues. Germline values: CDR1 MNHEY, CDR2 SVGAGI. Between the trimmed V and J ends, which lost 6 bases and 1 base, there was a span of 11 bases. This CDR3 is CASSPGFGTDTQYF. DNA of the CDR3: TGTGCCAGCAGCCCCGGGTTCGGCACAGATACGCAGTATTTT.

This rearrangement joins TRBV6-5 to TRBJ2-7; the D is unclear. The germline gives CDR1 MNHEY, CDR2 SVGAGI. The CDR3 covers 14 residues. Trimming stripped 5 bases from V and 2 bases from J, with 13 bases between. The CDR3 region has the DNA TGTGCCAGCAGTAGCCCCGTCATCCCCTACGAGCAGTACTTC. Translation: CASSSPVIPYEQYF.

The CDR3 spells CASSGYGEQFF. In DNA form, the CDR3 reads TGTGCCAGCAGCGGTTACGGTGAGCAGTTCTTC. V and J are TRBV7-9 and TRBJ2-1; no definite D call. This CDR3 region has 11 residues. Germline assignment: CDR1 SEHNR and CDR2 FQNEAQ (reference sequence). The V end was cut by 5 bases, the J end by 9 bases, with 8 bases between.

V and J are TRBV9 and TRBJ2-2; D unclear. This CDR3 has 14 amino acids. CDR1 is SGDLS and CDR2 is YYNGEE in the germline V gene. V was trimmed by 1 base and J by 1 base, leaving 5 bases between them. The CDR3 bases are TGTGCCAGCAGCGTATCGGGGAACACCGGGGAGCTGTTTTTT. This translates into CASSVSGNTGELFF. Combining the CDR3 with reference TRBV9 and TRBJ2-2 gives the whole variable domain DSGVTQTPKHLITATGQRVTLRCSPRSGDLSVYWYQQSLDQGLQFLIQYYNGEERAKGNILERFSAQQFPDLHSELNLSSLELGDSALYFCASSVSGNTGELFFGEGSRLTVL.

This clone was detected a few times. This rearrangement joins TRBV5-4 to TRBJ2-2; D might be TRBD2 (5 bases). The CDR3 is 16 residues long. The V gene lost 0 bases and the J gene lost 3 bases, with 12 bases spanning the gap. Germline CDR1 is SGHNT and CDR2 is YYREEE (reference sequence). The CDR3 spells CASSLEVGAHTGELFF. The CDR3 DNA sequence: TGTGCCAGCAGCTTGGAAGTGGGAGCCCACACCGGGGAGCTGTTTTTT. Together with reference TRBV5-4 and TRBJ2-2, the CDR3 gives the full variable domain: ETGVTQSPTHLIKTRGQQVTLRCSSQSGHNTVSWYQQALGQGPQFIFQYYREEENGRGNFPPRFSGLQFPNYSSELNVNALELDDSALYLCASSLEVGAHTGELFFGEGSRLTVL.

The V gene is TRBV30, the J gene TRBJ2-7, with D tentatively TRBD2 (6 bases). CDR3 size: 13 residues. V lost 3 bases, J lost 3 bases, and 12 bases lay in between. Germline CDR1 reads GTSNPN; CDR2 reads SVGIG (reference sequence). CDR3 in amino acids: CAWRRGSGYEQYF. For the CDR3, the DNA is TGTGCCTGGAGACGTGGTAGCGGCTACGAGCAGTACTTC. Using reference TRBV30 and TRBJ2-7 for the parts outside the CDR3, the full variable domain is SQTIHQWPATLVQPVGSPLSLECTVEGTSNPNLYWYRQAAGRGLQLLFYSVGIGQISSEVPQNLSASRPQDRQFILSSKKLLLSDSGFYLCAWRRGSGYEQYFGPGTRLTVT.

The V and J genes are TRBV5-6 and TRBJ1-2; the match to TRBD1 covers 8 bases. The CDR3 is 14 amino acids. V shed 7 bases, J shed 2 bases, and the junction held 7 bases outside the gene matches. Germline CDR1 SGHDT, CDR2 YYEEEE. CDR3 DNA: TGTGCCAGCGGGCTACAGGGGGTGAACTATGGCTACACCTTC. Translation gives CASGLQGVNYGYTF.

The genes are TRBV3-1 (or the pseudogene TRBV3-2) and TRBJ2-1; TRBD1 matches 7 bases. The V gene's germline CDR1 is LGHDT and CDR2 YNNKEL (reference sequence). There are 15 residues in the CDR3. Trimming at V came to 4 bases and at J to 2 bases, leaving 5 bases not matched to a gene. This CDR3 reads CASSRDRDAYNEQFF. CDR3 in DNA: TGTGCCAGCAGCCGTGACAGGGACGCCTACAATGAGCAGTTCTTC.

In its sample, this clone was seen once. The V gene is TRBV27, the J gene TRBJ1-6; D not resolved. From germline, CDR1 is MNHEY and CDR2 SMNVEV (reference sequence). The CDR3 has 13 amino acids. Trimming stripped 5 bases from V and 5 bases from J, with 7 bases between. The CDR3 region has the DNA TGTGCCAGCAGTGGCAGTCATAATTCACCCCTCCACTTT. Protein sequence: CASSGSHNSPLHF.

The J gene is TRBJ2-5, the V gene TRBV5-4; 8 bases align to TRBD2. Germline CDR1 reads SGHNT; CDR2 reads YYREEE (reference sequence). V was clipped by 1 base and J by 5 bases; unmatched bases: 4. CDR3 length equals 14 residues. CDR3 DNA sequence: TGTGCCAGCAGCTTGATCGGGGGGGGCGAGACCCAGTACTTC. Protein sequence: CASSLIGGGETQYF.

V usage is TRBV20-1 and J usage is TRBJ2-7; 8 bases are shared with TRBD2. V lost 3 bases and J lost 3; bases outside the gene matches: 13. The V gene's germline CDR1 is DFQATT and CDR2 SNEGSKA (reference sequence). This CDR3 is built from 16 residues. CDR3 DNA: TGCAGTGCTAGTCGTACCGGGACTAGGGGCATCTACGAGCAGTACTTC. Translating gives CSASRTGTRGIYEQYF.

The chain is built from TRBV27 and TRBJ2-3, with 7 nucleotides matching TRBD2. After removal of 0 bases from V and 6 bases from J, the junction contained 6 bases not matched to a gene. The CDR3 length is 15 residues. Germline lookup yields CDR1 MNHEY and CDR2 SMNVEV (reference sequence). CDR3 coding DNA: TGTGCCAGCAGTTTATCGGGGGGAGGGCCGGATACGCAGTATTTT. It specifies CASSLSGGGPDTQYF.

V and J are TRBV7-3 and TRBJ2-1; D perhaps matches TRBD2 (6 bases). CDR3 length: 14 amino acids. From germline, CDR1 is SGHTA and CDR2 FQGTGA. V was clipped by 1 base and J by 8 bases, with 12 bases between them. CDR3 sequence reads: CASSLRGDRDEQFF. The CDR3 coding sequence is TGTGCCAGCAGCTTAAGGGGGGATCGCGATGAGCAGTTCTTC.

In this sample, this clone turned up once. The rearrangement links TRBV7-6 to TRBJ1-1, with 7 positions matching TRBD1. J was trimmed by 1 base and V by 3 bases; bases with no gene match: 5. Germline V gene sequence: CDR1 SGHVS, CDR2 FNYEAQ. The CDR3 loop spans 15 amino acids. CDR3 nucleotides: TGTGCCAGCAGCTTGGGGACAGCCGAGAACACTGAAGCTTTCTTT. Its translation is CASSLGTAENTEAFF. The full variable domain, with the rest looked up from reference TRBV7-6 and TRBJ1-1, is GAGVSQSPRYKVTKRGQDVALRCDPISGHVSLYWYRQALGQGPEFLTYFNYEAQQDKSGLPNDRFSAERPEGSISTLTIQRTEQRDSAMYRCASSLGTAENTEAFFGQGTRLTVV.

V gene TRBV28 combines with J gene TRBJ1-2; the match to TRBD1 covers 7 bases. Trimming took 6 bases from V and 3 from J; bases not matched to a gene: 10. Germline V gene data show CDR1 as MDHEN and CDR2 as SYDVKM. The CDR3 has 15 residues. CDR3 sequence: CASRVAGTEYYGYTF. The DNA of the CDR3 is TGTGCCAGCAGGGTCGCCGGGACAGAGTACTATGGCTACACCTTC.

The chain carries TRBV7-2 and TRBJ2-2, with TRBD2 identical over 8 bases. This CDR3 has 19 amino acids. J gave up 0 bases and V 2 bases, and 11 bases lay outside the gene matches. Germline CDR1 is SGHTA and CDR2 is FQGNSA. The chain's CDR3 is CASSLLRGGWNSNTGELFF. The DNA of the CDR3 is TGTGCCAGCAGCTTACTACGGGGGGGTTGGAACTCGAACACCGGGGAGCTGTTTTTT.

The gene calls are TRBV27 and TRBJ2-1, with 8 bases aligning to TRBD2. The CDR3 totals 15 residues. Germline lookup yields CDR1 MNHEY and CDR2 SMNVEV (reference sequence). V lost 2 bases, J lost 4 bases, and 4 bases stayed unmatched. CDR3 DNA sequence: TGTGCCAGCAGTTTAACAGGACTAGCTTACAATGAGCAGTTCTTC. Protein sequence: CASSLTGLAYNEQFF.

Points on this clone: This sample includes further DNA sequences coding for the same CDR3. This chain uses TRBV5-1 with TRBJ1-1, with TRBD1 matching 7 bases. V shed 0 bases, J shed 1 base, and the junction held 0 bases outside the gene matches. The CDR3 runs to 14 residues. CDR1 and CDR2 (germline): SGHRS, YFSETQ. DNA for the CDR3: TGCGCCAGCAGCTTGGCAGGGGGGAACACTGAAGCTTTCTTT. This encodes CASSLAGGNTEAFF.

This clone has just a few counts. The gene calls are TRBV11-3 and TRBJ2-2, with D possibly being TRBD1 (6 bases). Germline CDR1 SGHNT, CDR2 YENEEA. Trimming removed 3 bases at V and 7 bases at J, with 9 bases between. The CDR3 runs 13 residues. CDR3 protein: CASSFSGDGELFF. The CDR3 bases are TGTGCCAGCAGCTTTTCAGGGGACGGGGAGCTGTTTTTT. Full variable domain (rest looked up from reference TRBV11-3 and TRBJ2-2): EAGVVQSPRYKIIEKKQPVAFWCNPISGHNTLYWYLQNLGQGPELLIRYENEEAVDDSQLPKDRFSAERLKGVDSTLKIQPAELGDSAVYLCASSFSGDGELFFGEGSRLTVL.

In this sample, this clone turned up a few times. The rearrangement uses TRBV3-1 (or the pseudogene TRBV3-2) and TRBJ2-1; 10 nucleotides match TRBD1. This CDR3 spans 17 amino acids. Unmatched junction bases numbered 11, after V lost 0 bases and J lost 9 bases. Looked up from germline, CDR1 is LGHDT and CDR2 is YNNKEL (reference sequence). The CDR3 DNA reads as TGTGCCAGCAGCCAAGATTGGACAGGGGGGTGGGATAGTGAGCAGTTCTTC. It codes for CASSQDWTGGWDSEQFF.

The sample holds a few counts of this clone. The chain employs TRBV5-1 and TRBJ2-1; 8 bases align to TRBD1. This CDR3 region has 15 residues. Germline-derived CDR1 and CDR2 are SGHRS and YFSETQ. V lost 6 bases and J lost 6; bases outside the gene matches: 11. The CDR3 bases are TGCGCCAGCACCCTTAGACAGGGGTATGCCAATGAGCAGTTCTTC. Amino acids: CASTLRQGYANEQFF.

This clone was seen once. The chain recombines TRBV28 with TRBJ1-2; 7 bases map to TRBD1. The CDR3 is made up of 12 amino acids. Germline assignment: CDR1 MDHEN and CDR2 SYDVKM. The V segment lost 8 bases and the J segment 4 bases; nucleotides outside the gene matches: 4. The CDR3 sequence: CASRDSSYGYTF. DNA of the CDR3: TGTGCCAGCCGGGACAGCTCCTATGGCTACACCTTC.

The chain combines TRBV21-1 with TRBJ1-5. TRBV21-1 constitutes a pseudogene. The CDR3 is made up of 15 amino acids. The CDR3 loop is CASRPQGRGSQPQHF. Here the CDR3 DNA reads TGTGCCAGCAGACCCCAGGGGAGGGGGAGTCAGCCCCAGCATTTT.

The V and J genes are TRBV4-3 and TRBJ2-2; D remains ambiguous. The CDR3 is 14 amino acids. V shed 0 bases and J shed 7 bases, with 9 bases lying between them. The germline V gene has CDR1 LGHNA and CDR2 YSLEER. CDR3 region: CASSQDVTYGELFF. CDR3 nucleotides: TGCGCCAGCAGCCAAGATGTAACATACGGGGAGCTGTTTTTT.

The chain joins TRBV28 to TRBJ2-5; TRBD2 aligns across 12 bases. Germline lookup yields CDR1 MDHEN and CDR2 SYDVKM. The ends lost 5 bases at V and 2 bases at J; junction bases unmatched: 3. The CDR3 has 15 amino acids. This CDR3 reads CASSPGTSGQETQYF. The CDR3 coding sequence is TGTGCCAGCAGTCCCGGGACTAGCGGGCAAGAGACCCAGTACTTC.

The V call is TRBV10-3, the J call TRBJ2-1; 8 nucleotides agree with TRBD2. V gave up 3 bases and J gave up 0 bases; unmatched junction bases: 7. This CDR3 contains 17 residues. Germline CDR1 and CDR2: ENHRY and SYGVKD. Written as DNA, the CDR3 is TGTGCCATCAGTGAAAGGGCGAGCGGGAGCTCCTACAATGAGCAGTTCTTC. Its protein product is CAISERASGSSYNEQFF.

J is TRBJ2-1 and V is TRBV30, with 13 positions matching TRBD2. Losses at the gene ends were 0 bases for V and 7 bases for J; bases not matched to a gene: 15. The CDR3 is made up of 19 amino acids. Germline V gene data show CDR1 as GTSNPN and CDR2 as SVGIG (reference sequence). In nucleotides, the CDR3 is TGTGCCTGGAGTGTAGGGTTGTGGACTAGCGGGAGCCTAGGAAATGAGCAGTTCTTC. It yields the protein CAWSVGLWTSGSLGNEQFF. Using reference TRBV30 and TRBJ2-1 for the parts outside the CDR3, the full variable domain is SQTIHQWPATLVQPVGSPLSLECTVEGTSNPNLYWYRQAAGRGLQLLFYSVGIGQISSEVPQNLSASRPQDRQFILSSKKLLLSDSGFYLCAWSVGLWTSGSLGNEQFFGPGTRLTVL.

The genes are TRBV6-5 and TRBJ2-1; TRBD1 matches at 8 bases. Germline CDR1 reads MNHEY; CDR2 reads SVGAGI. Unmatched junction bases numbered 4, after V lost 5 bases and J lost 7 bases. This CDR3 has 13 amino acids. CDR3 loop: CASSRHRGNEQFF. For the CDR3, the DNA is TGTGCCAGCAGTAGACACAGGGGGAATGAGCAGTTCTTC.